Listed here is a single T cell receptor beta chain. Its cognate antigen is unknown. Primers: 60 Vbeta forward and 13 Jbeta reverse. This table comes from immunoSEQ multiplex PCR, and its TCRdb copy is limited to in-frame clones, with some not included. The sample has about 160,000 clones; 75% to 90% are singletons. The CDR3 is 13 amino acids. Germline V gene data show CDR1 as MNHEY and CDR2 as SVGAGI. V was trimmed by 0 bases and J by 8 bases, leaving 8 bases between them. This record belongs to a study of cytomegalovirus exposure and HLA in healthy donors. Study outcomes and limitations: Later analysis reportedly placed an Asian-associated ancestry cluster below the roughly 680-donor mean in N-insertions. Excluded: some indistinguishable V segments such as TRBV6-2 and TRBV6-3. DRB1 showed the most TCR associations and HLA-C the fewest in a later analysis, as rates varied by HLA locus.

V is TRBV6-5 and J is TRBJ2-1; the D gene is possibly TRBD1 (6 bases). This clonotype was obtained from a woman aged 18-29 years in good health and CMV-seronegative. The source material was PBMCs. The CDR3: CASSYSTGYEQFF. The CDR3 DNA sequence: TGTGCCAGCAGTTACTCAACAGGGTATGAGCAGTTCTTC.